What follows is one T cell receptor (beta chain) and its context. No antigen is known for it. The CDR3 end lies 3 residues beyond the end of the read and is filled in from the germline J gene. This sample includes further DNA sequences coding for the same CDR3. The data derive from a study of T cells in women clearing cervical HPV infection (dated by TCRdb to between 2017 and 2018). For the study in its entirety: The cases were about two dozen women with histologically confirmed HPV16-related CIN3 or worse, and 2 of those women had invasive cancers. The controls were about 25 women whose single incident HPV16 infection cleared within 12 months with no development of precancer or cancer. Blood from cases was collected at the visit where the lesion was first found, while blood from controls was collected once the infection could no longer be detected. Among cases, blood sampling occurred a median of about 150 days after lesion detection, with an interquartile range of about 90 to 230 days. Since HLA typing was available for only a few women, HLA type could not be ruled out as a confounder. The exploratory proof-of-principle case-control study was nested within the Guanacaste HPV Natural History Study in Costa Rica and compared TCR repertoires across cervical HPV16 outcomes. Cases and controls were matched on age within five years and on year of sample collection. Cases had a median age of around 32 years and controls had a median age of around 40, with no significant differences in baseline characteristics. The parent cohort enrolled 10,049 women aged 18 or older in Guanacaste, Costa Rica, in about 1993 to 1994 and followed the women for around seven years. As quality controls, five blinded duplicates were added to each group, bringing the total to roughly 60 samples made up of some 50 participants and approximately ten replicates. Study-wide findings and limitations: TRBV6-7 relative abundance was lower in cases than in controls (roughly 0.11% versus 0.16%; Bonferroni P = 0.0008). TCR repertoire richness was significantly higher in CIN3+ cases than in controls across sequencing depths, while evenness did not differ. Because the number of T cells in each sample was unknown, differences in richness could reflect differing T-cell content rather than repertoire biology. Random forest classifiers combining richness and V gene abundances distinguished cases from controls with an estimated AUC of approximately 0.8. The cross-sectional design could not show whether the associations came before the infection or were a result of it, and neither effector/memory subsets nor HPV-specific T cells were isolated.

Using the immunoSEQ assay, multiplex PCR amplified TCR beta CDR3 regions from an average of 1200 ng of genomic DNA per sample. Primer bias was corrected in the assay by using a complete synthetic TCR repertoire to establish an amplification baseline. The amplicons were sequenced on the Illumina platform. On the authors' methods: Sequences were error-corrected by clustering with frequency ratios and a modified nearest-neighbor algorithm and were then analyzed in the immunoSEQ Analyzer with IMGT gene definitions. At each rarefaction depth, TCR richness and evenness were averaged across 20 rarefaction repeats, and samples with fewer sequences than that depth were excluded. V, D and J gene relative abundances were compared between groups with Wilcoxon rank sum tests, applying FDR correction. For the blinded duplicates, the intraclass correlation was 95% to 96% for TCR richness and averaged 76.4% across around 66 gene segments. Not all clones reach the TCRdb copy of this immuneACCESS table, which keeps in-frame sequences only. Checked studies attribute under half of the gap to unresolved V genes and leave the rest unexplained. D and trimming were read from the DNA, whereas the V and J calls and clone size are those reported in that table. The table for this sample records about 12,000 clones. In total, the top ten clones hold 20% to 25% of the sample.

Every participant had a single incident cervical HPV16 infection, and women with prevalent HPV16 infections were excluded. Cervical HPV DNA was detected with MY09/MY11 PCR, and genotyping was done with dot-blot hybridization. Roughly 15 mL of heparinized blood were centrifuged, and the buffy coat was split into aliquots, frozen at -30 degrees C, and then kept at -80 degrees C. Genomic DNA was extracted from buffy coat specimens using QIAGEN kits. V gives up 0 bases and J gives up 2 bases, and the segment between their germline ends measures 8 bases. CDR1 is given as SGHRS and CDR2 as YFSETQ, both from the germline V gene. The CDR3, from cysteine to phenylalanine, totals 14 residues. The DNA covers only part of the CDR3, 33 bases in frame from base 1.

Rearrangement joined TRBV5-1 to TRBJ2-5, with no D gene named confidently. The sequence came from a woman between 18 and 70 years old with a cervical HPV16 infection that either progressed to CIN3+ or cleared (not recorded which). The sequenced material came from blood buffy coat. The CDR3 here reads CASSLVASQETQYF. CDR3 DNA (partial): TGCGCCAGCAGCTTGGTGGCTTCTCAAGAGACC.